This TCR beta chain appears in the sequencing data of a study of glioma-infiltrating T cells (dated by TCRdb to the mid-2010s). Looking at the study overall: Low-grade gliomas were WHO grade II oligodendrogliomas or astrocytomas, and glioblastomas were WHO grade IV tumors sampled at initial rather than recurrent diagnosis. Glioma patients received dexamethasone for six or fewer days before surgery. Three low-grade glioma patients, roughly eight primary glioblastoma patients, and three non-glioma patients who contributed non-neoplastic brain tissue made up the paired cohort. To gauge divergence between tissue and blood T-cell populations, every tissue-infiltrating repertoire was compared against the peripheral blood repertoire from the same patient. The sequencing target for blood libraries was about 4- to 11-fold coverage of 900,000 to 1,000,000 peripheral T cells. Sequencing of TCR alpha- and beta-chain repertoires was performed on glioma tissue, on non-neoplastic brain tissue, and on matched peripheral blood mononuclear cells.

The paper as a whole reports these results and caveats: Group comparisons were based on small numbers of patients: three non-neoplastic, three low-grade glioma and 7 to 9 glioblastoma patients. In non-neoplastic patients, VJ-independent divergence between tissue and blood fell below expectation, whereas in all gliomas, and especially in low-grade gliomas, the divergence rose above expectation. Patients with low tissue-blood divergence were marked by a signature set of shared blood CDR3 motifs, and this signature set was depleted in highly divergent patients. Very few CDR3 sequences were found to be shared between tissue and blood, and this scarcity was attributed to high CDR3 diversity and limited sampling.

From the cysteine up to the phenylalanine, the CDR3 has a length of 12 residues. Only the CDR3 portion is preserved as DNA: 36 bases, with reading frame beginning at the first base. V sheds 9 bases and J sheds 4 bases, leaving 10 bases between their ends. The germline V gene (reference sequence) gives CDR1 as LNHDA and CDR2 as SQIVND. This clonotype was picked up a small number of times. No cognate antigen has been identified for it. No base quality information exists; no much larger clone differs at one position. The iRepertoire nested amplicon-rescue multiplex PCR (arm-PCR) platform was used to amplify TCR alpha and beta CDR3 regions from RNA. The input for one-step reverse transcription and amplification was about 95-450 ng of either tissue mRNA or PBMC total RNA. Following bead purification, Illumina adapters were added through a secondary multiplex PCR, and the libraries were then gel-purified between 200 and 400 bp. The libraries contained internal 6-nucleotide barcodes that were used for demultiplexing. Sequencing of the libraries was done on an Illumina MiSeq using 2x220 or 2x250 nucleotide paired-end reads. The original methods were these. Paired reads were merged using FLASH 1.2.11 and aligned with BWA-MEM to the GRCh37 human genome, and TRA and TRB reads were then extracted. V and J assignment used an IMGT-derived reference of cassette sequences and CDR3 motifs that included pseudogenes. Reads were translated in three frames, and productive CDR3s were defined as those with a C...FGXG motif and no stop codons. Clonotypes were defined as unique combinations of V-J cassette pair and CDR3 amino acid sequence. Reads were filtered by Hamming distance, with the threshold set by the sequence error rate of each sample in mapped regions. TCRdb trimmed the raw reads at Q25, called clones with MiXCR and kept productive beta chains. Each CDR3 protein appears once, grouped with its most common genes and DNA. TCRdb, rather than the study authors, made the V and J calls. The sample table records fewer than 500,000 distinct CDR3 sequences; 35% to 45% of these occur just once. The top ten clonotypes cover approximately 12% of the sample.

Immediately after resection, surgical brain or tumor specimens were cryofrozen in liquid nitrogen, and peripheral blood cells were collected at the same time. The chain uses TRBV19 and TRBJ1-5; no D segment can be confidently identified. This TCR derives from a human donor with low-grade glioma or glioblastoma, undergoing nonglioma brain surgery, or in good health (not recorded which). Sequences were obtained from glioma tissue, nonneoplastic brain tissue, or PBMCs (not recorded which). The DNA sequence reads TGTGCCAGCCGAGGCGGAAATCAGCCCCAGCATTTT. Its protein reads: CASRGGNQPQHF.